This T cell receptor beta chain was captured in a study of cytomegalovirus exposure and HLA in healthy donors. Study conclusions and caveats: It was 150 to 200 TCR beta chains that were listed as cytomegalovirus-associated.

Remarks on this clone: Its antigen is not known.

Primers: 60 Vbeta forward and 13 Jbeta reverse. Clones were read by immunoSEQ multiplex PCR, and TCRdb kept only the in-frame ones, dropping some. The sample lists 100,000 to 150,000 clones; 75% to 80% were seen once. The CDR3 sequence is 14 residues long. Germline V gene sequence: CDR1 MNHNS, CDR2 SASEGT. V lost 3 bases and J 8 bases, leaving 16 bases between the germline ends. The sequence derives from a man in his forties in good health and CMV-seronegative. What was sequenced was PBMCs. V gene TRBV6-1 combines with J gene TRBJ1-2; possible D gene TRBD1, 5 bases. CDR3 amino acids: CASSENQGSEGYTF. CDR3 nucleotide sequence: TGTGCCAGCAGTGAGAATCAGGGATCCGAGGGCTACACCTTC.